This T cell receptor beta chain came from a study of shared clonotypes between healthy human individuals (dated by TCRdb to the early 2020s). A note on the overall study: Two women and a few men aged 18 to 49 years were included in the cohort. Leukapheresis yielded between about 0.8 and 8.9 billion PBMCs per donor. Libraries were prepared and TCR repertoires were sequenced by different laboratories using diverse techniques, in order to increase sequencing depth and limit assay-specific biases. The study deeply sequenced blood TCR repertoires of about 5 healthy adults to estimate repertoire size and the extent of clonotype sharing between individuals. For each donor, CD4 naive and CD4 memory were each run on three plates, CD8 naive on two plates, and CD8 memory on one plate.

Beyond this particular receptor, the publication reports: Pairwise subsampling led to the expectation that sequencing depth would affect the degree of clonotype sharing among donors. Even with the large sequencing depth, rarefaction of the sorted-subset datasets indicated that sequencing was incomplete. Estimated clonotype richness was generally larger for naive than for memory subsets. Compared with non-shared clonotypes, clonotypes shared by all four sorted-subset donors had higher generation probabilities. Sharing across several donors was observed for approximately 4.6% of naive CD4, 3% to 3.5% of naive CD8, over 2% of memory CD4, and about 0.39% of memory CD8 clonotypes. The genetic and exposure-history diversity represented was limited by the small number of donors. Sampling was limited to blood, and TCR repertoires in tissue likely differ from TCR repertoires in blood.

Trimming accounts for 7 bases at V and 0 bases at J, while the number of junction bases matched to no gene is 4. Measured from the cysteine to the phenylalanine, the CDR3 is 15 residues long. The kept DNA is CDR3 alone, 45 bases in frame from the first base. Reading the germline V gene gives CDR1 SGHAT and CDR2 FQNNGV. As regards this clone: This receptor's antigen is unknown. Base qualities are not at hand, and no much larger clone is one base apart.

Using the deep immunoSEQ assay, TCR CDR3 regions were amplified from genomic DNA by multiplex PCR. For each cell subset, the extracted genomic DNA was distributed evenly across all wells of several immunoSEQ 96-well plates, and each plate served as one replicate. For sorted subsets, around 200 ng genomic DNA, equal to tens of thousands of T cell genomes, was loaded into each replicate PCR. Purified libraries were measured with a Qubit 3.0 fluorometer, size-checked on a Bioanalyzer 2100, and measured again with the KAPA Library Quantification kit. Each immunoSEQ 96-well plate was sequenced on its own single-read 150-cycle Illumina NextSeq 550 flow cell. Concerning the study's data processing: The immunoSEQ output contained only junctional sequences without quality scores, so filtering could not match that applied to full-length reads. Sequences were annotated with PyIR, a Python wrapper for IgBLAST v1.9, using IMGT germline references to assign V/J genes and CDR3. Reads with weak V/J assignments (E-value above 1e-6), missing CDR3, stop codons, out-of-frame junctions, or ambiguous translated residues were removed. V3J clonotypes were defined as sequences sharing the same inferred V gene, J gene, and CDR3 amino acid sequence. The percentage overlap between two repertoires was calculated by dividing the number of shared unique clonotypes by the size of the smaller repertoire. Three approaches were used to assess repertoire richness: RTK rarefaction, the Chao1 estimator, and Recon v2.1 estimates of unobserved clonotypes. For all TCRbeta clonotypes obtained by the gDNA method from a few donors, generation probabilities were computed with OLGA. TCRdb obtained this table from immuneACCESS and retained in-frame rearrangements with V and J assigned. These tables miss some clones; where compared with another copy, unresolved V genes account for less than half of the shortfall, and the remainder is unexplained. V, J and clone size derive from that table, while D and trimming were established from the DNA sequence. The sample table contains approximately 2.5 million clones; only one count was recorded for approximately 94% of them. The ten largest clones represent around 0.15% of the sample.

The donors were healthy, HIV-negative adults who had no recently reported acute infections or vaccinations. Every donor was a Caucasian adult residing in Nashville, Tennessee, USA. CD4+ T cells were enriched by magnetic negative selection; naive cells were then positively selected on CD45RA, and the negative fraction formed the memory subset. Blood was collected by leukapheresis, and PBMCs were isolated by Ficoll-Histopaque density gradient centrifugation and then cryopreserved in liquid nitrogen vapor phase. Analytical flow cytometry was used to check the purity and quantity of every magnetically sorted T cell population. Genomic DNA was isolated from every sorted fraction and measured by UV absorbance on a Nanodrop 2000c.

Sequenced: naive CD4+ T cells sorted from blood. The intended sense of this specimen's cell subset or site label: CD45RA+ positively selected. The rearrangement combines TRBV11-2 with TRBJ2-3, with 10 central nucleotides matching TRBD2. The source of this sequence is a man aged 18-30 years in good health. The DNA reads as follows: TGTGCCAGCACCCTACTAGCGGGGAGCACAGATACGCAGTATTTT. It specifies CASTLLAGSTDTQYF.